The 32 T cell receptor beta chains below were found in one sample sequenced in a study of blood T cell repertoires in COVID-19. The repertoire was sequenced with immunoSEQ multiplex PCR; TCRdb's copy has only in-frame clones and lacks some. This table holds 70,000 to 95,000 clones, about 95% found once. The sequenced material came from peripheral blood. The receptors stem from a human donor with active COVID-19. The donor label of this sample is uncertain.

The V call is TRBV27, the J call TRBJ1-2; D is unresolved. CDR3 size: 14 residues. CDR1 and CDR2 from the germline V gene are MNHEY and SMNVEV (reference sequence). Trimming pared 6 bases from V and 10 bases from J, leaving 21 bases between. CDR3 in amino acids: CASRPNRDSRVYTF. The CDR3 DNA follows: TGTGCCAGCAGACCCAACCGGGATTCTAGGGTCTACACCTTC.

The chain carries TRBV21-1 and TRBJ2-7; the table's D call, TRBD1, has no DNA check behind it. TRBV21-1 is shown as a pseudogene. The CDR3 is 15 residues long. This chain's CDR3 is CASSKAGTTCYEQYF. DNA of the CDR3: TGTGCCAGCAGCAAAGCGGGGACAACCTGCTACGAGCAGTACTTC.

The gene calls are TRBV27 and TRBJ2-7, with D maybe TRBD1 (5 bases). The CDR3 totals 12 residues. Germline V gene lookup returns CDR1 MNHEY and CDR2 SMNVEV (reference sequence). The germline V and J ends were trimmed by 5 bases and 9 bases, with 14 bases remaining between them. CDR3 coding DNA: TGTGCCAGCAGTCTATTTGGGCAGGGGCAGTACTTC. Residues: CASSLFGQGQYF.

The chain is built from TRBV7-2 and TRBJ1-3, with TRBD1 matching over 11 bases. This CDR3 comprises 15 residues. CDR1 and CDR2 from the germline V gene are SGHTA and FQGNSA. J was trimmed by 4 bases and V by 4 bases; bases with no gene match: 3. DNA for the CDR3: TGTGCCAGCAGCTCCGGGACAGGGGGAGGAAACACCATATATTTT. Residues: CASSSGTGGGNTIYF.

The chain recombines TRBV18 with TRBJ1-5; D remains ambiguous. V was pared by 2 bases and J by 5 bases, with 10 bases between. Per the germline V gene, CDR1 is KGHSH and CDR2 is LQKENI. The length of the CDR3 is 14 residues. The CDR3 region is CASSPVQEYQPQHF. The CDR3 DNA reads as TGTGCCAGCTCACCAGTTCAAGAGTATCAGCCCCAGCATTTT.

The V and J genes are TRBV11-3 and TRBJ2-7; D possibly corresponds to TRBD2 (6 bases). Trimming left V 11 bases short and J 3 bases short, with 17 bases between. The CDR3 is 13 residues long. The germline V gene has CDR1 SGHNT and CDR2 YENEEA. CDR3 DNA sequence: TGTGCCTCCGGACAAGGCGGGAACTACGAGCAGTACTTC. Translated, it gives CASGQGGNYEQYF.

The chain joins TRBV19 to TRBJ2-7; D may be TRBD2 (5 bases). CDR1 is LNHDA and CDR2 is SQIVND in the germline V gene (reference sequence). The CDR3 covers 15 residues. Trimming pared 6 bases from V and 0 bases from J, leaving 15 bases between. CDR3 residues: CASSFSGGSSYEQYF. CDR3 nucleotide sequence: TGTGCCAGTAGCTTCTCAGGTGGGAGCTCCTACGAGCAGTACTTC.

The rearrangement uses TRBV4-1 and TRBJ1-2; D is ambiguous. Germline V CDR1 and CDR2: MGHRA, YSYEKL. V lost 0 bases and J 0 bases, leaving 11 bases between the germline ends. This CDR3 region has 16 residues. The CDR3 nucleotides are TGCGCCAGCAGCCAAGATTTGACTGTTGCTAACTATGGCTACACCTTC. Amino acids: CASSQDLTVANYGYTF.

The chain links TRBV6-6 to TRBJ2-1; D gene unclear. Looked up from germline, CDR1 is MNHNY and CDR2 is SVGAGI (reference sequence). The germline V and J ends were trimmed by 8 bases and 7 bases, with 15 bases remaining between them. The CDR3 sequence is 13 residues long. This chain's CDR3 is CASRRSTLNEQFF. The CDR3 DNA is TGTGCCAGCCGGCGTAGCACCTTGAATGAGCAGTTCTTC.

This chain joins TRBV27 and TRBJ1-2; tentative D call: TRBD1 (5 bases). Looked up from germline, CDR1 is MNHEY and CDR2 is SMNVEV (reference sequence). Trimming stripped 2 bases from V and 4 bases from J, with 11 bases between. The CDR3 is 14 amino acids. CDR3 nucleotides: TGTGCCAGCAGTTTAAAAGGGGAAGGCTATGGCTACACCTTC. Amino acids: CASSLKGEGYGYTF.

The gene calls are TRBV27 and TRBJ2-5, with D tentatively TRBD2 (5 bases). Germline V gene sequence: CDR1 MNHEY, CDR2 SMNVEV (reference sequence). The CDR3 spans 14 residues. Trimming removed 2 bases at V and 2 bases at J, with 9 bases between. The CDR3 spells CASSLVGGQETQYF. CDR3 nucleotide sequence: TGTGCCAGCAGTTTAGTGGGCGGGCAAGAGACCCAGTACTTC.

V is TRBV5-4 and J is TRBJ2-7; weak D call: TRBD2 (5 bases). This CDR3 region has 14 residues. Trimming stripped 0 bases from V and 0 bases from J, with 7 bases between. In germline, CDR1 is SGHNT, CDR2 YYREEE (reference sequence). The CDR3 DNA reads TGTGCCAGCAGCTTGGCGGGGATCTCCTACGAGCAGTACTTC. Translation gives CASSLAGISYEQYF.

CDR3 region: CASSGDSGNPYEQYF. The CDR3 DNA reads as TGTGCCAGCAGCGGTGACAGCGGGAACCCCTACGAGCAGTACTTC. This rearrangement joins TRBV6-6 to TRBJ2-7, with 7 bases aligning to TRBD2. This CDR3 has 15 residues. The V segment lost 6 bases and the J segment 2 bases; nucleotides outside the gene matches: 10. Germline V gives CDR1 MNHNY, CDR2 SVGAGI (reference sequence).

The chain combines TRBV5-4 with TRBJ2-1, with D maybe TRBD2 (5 bases). This CDR3 contains 15 residues. CDR1 is SGHNT, CDR2 YYREEE, per germline (reference sequence). V was cut by 3 bases and J by 7 bases, with 17 bases left in between. Here the CDR3 DNA reads TGTGCCAGCAGCTCTCGACTAACCCGAGAGAATGAGCAGTTCTTC. This gives the protein CASSSRLTRENEQFF.

The chain links TRBV7-2 to TRBJ2-7, with 7 bases that match TRBD2. V lost 4 bases, J lost 1 base, and 7 bases stayed unmatched. The CDR3 length is 15 residues. CDR1 is SGHTA, CDR2 FQGNSA, per germline. The CDR3 sequence: CASSSIGGDSYEQYF. The CDR3 nucleotides are TGTGCCAGCAGCTCCATTGGGGGGGATTCCTACGAGCAGTACTTC.

This clone was observed a single time. The chain employs TRBV5-1 and TRBJ2-6; 9 nucleotides line up with TRBD1. Germline loops: CDR1 SGHRS, CDR2 YFSETQ. The J segment lost 0 bases and the V segment lost 0 bases, leaving 7 bases of the junction unmatched. The CDR3 has 19 amino acids. The DNA for the CDR3 is TGCGCCAGCAGCTTGGGGGCGACAGGGGGATCCTCTGGGGCCAACGTCCTGACTTTC. This codes for CASSLGATGGSSGANVLTF.

The V gene is TRBV29-1, the J gene TRBJ2-1, with a weak D call TRBD2 (6 bases). The length of the CDR3 is 13 residues. Per germline, CDR1 SQVTM and CDR2 ANQGSEA. Deletions cut 6 bases from V and 2 bases from J, with 11 bases between. The CDR3 DNA is TGCAGCGTCGATAGCGGAACCTACAATGAGCAGTTCTTC. Amino acid sequence: CSVDSGTYNEQFF.

V and J are TRBV27 and TRBJ2-7; 7 bases agree with TRBD1. Germline V gene sequence: CDR1 MNHEY, CDR2 SMNVEV (reference sequence). CDR3 length equals 16 residues. V gave up 5 bases and J gave up 3 bases; unmatched junction bases: 13. DNA for the CDR3: TGTGCCAGCAGTATTACTAGGACAGGTTCGATCTACGAGCAGTACTTC. Translating gives CASSITRTGSIYEQYF.

This chain connects TRBV7-2 to TRBJ2-3; 14 nucleotides line up with TRBD2. CDR3 size: 18 residues. Trimming took 4 bases from V and 1 from J; bases not matched to a gene: 7. Germline V gives CDR1 SGHTA, CDR2 FQGNSA. The CDR3 bases are TGTGCCAGCAGCTCCTCGACTAGCGGGAGGGCTGGCACAGATACGCAGTATTTT. It encodes CASSSSTSGRAGTDTQYF. Combining the CDR3 with reference TRBV7-2 and TRBJ2-3 gives the whole variable domain GAGVSQSPSNKVTEKGKDVELRCDPISGHTALYWYRQSLGQGLEFLIYFQGNSAPDKSGLPSDRFSAERTGGSVSTLTIQRTQQEDSAVYLCASSSSTSGRAGTDTQYFGPGTRLTVL.

The chain joins TRBV7-2 to TRBJ1-2; D is unclear. Germline assignment: CDR1 SGHTA and CDR2 FQGNSA. The V end lost 6 bases, the J end lost 4 bases, and 15 bases lay between the germline ends. The CDR3 spans 14 residues. The CDR3 DNA follows: TGTGCCAGCAGATCCCGGTCTACTCCCTATGGCTACACCTTC. The encoded protein is CASRSRSTPYGYTF.

This chain joins TRBV21-1 and TRBJ2-4; TRBD1, the table's D call, was not compared with the DNA. TRBV21-1 is a documented pseudogene. The length of the CDR3 is 16 residues. In nucleotides, the CDR3 is TGTGCCACTGTCCGGGGTTTAGGGGGCAGGTGGGACATTCAGTACTTC. Residues: CATVRGLGGRWDIQYF.

This chain links TRBV19 with TRBJ2-1, with a weak D call TRBD2 (7 bases). The V end lost 0 bases, the J end lost 9 bases, and 15 bases lay between the germline ends. Germline assignment: CDR1 LNHDA and CDR2 SQIVND (reference sequence). The CDR3 has 15 amino acids. The CDR3 DNA is TGTGCCAGTAGTATAGAGGGGGCGGGAGCTTCTGAGCAGTTCTTC. Protein: CASSIEGAGASEQFF.

The chain links TRBV5-1 to TRBJ1-6; 7 nucleotides agree with TRBD1. The CDR3 covers 14 residues. CDR1 SGHRS and CDR2 YFSETQ come from the germline V gene. J gave up 7 bases and V 7 bases, and 8 bases lay outside the gene matches. CDR3 DNA sequence: TGCGCCAGCGGACCGGGACAGCAGAATTCACCCCTCCACTTT. Translation gives CASGPGQQNSPLHF.

This chain connects TRBV5-1 to TRBJ2-7; 8 bases agree with TRBD1. J was trimmed by 4 bases and V by 0 bases; bases with no gene match: 12. The CDR3 is 17 amino acids. CDR1 is SGHRS and CDR2 is YFSETQ in the germline V gene. The CDR3 protein is CASSLVLLQGARYEQYF. CDR3 coding DNA: TGCGCCAGCAGCTTGGTCCTACTCCAGGGGGCAAGGTACGAGCAGTACTTC.

The genes are TRBV5-1 and TRBJ1-5, with no clear D. In germline, CDR1 is SGHRS, CDR2 YFSETQ. V shed 0 bases and J shed 2 bases, with 9 bases lying between them. CDR3 length equals 15 residues. CDR3 DNA: TGCGCCAGCAGCTTGGCGGGATTGGGCAATCAGCCCCAGCATTTT. It is translated as CASSLAGLGNQPQHF.

V gene TRBV5-1 combines with J gene TRBJ1-1; D is perhaps TRBD1 (6 bases). Germline CDR1 is SGHRS and CDR2 is YFSETQ. This CDR3 has 15 amino acids. Deletions cut 3 bases from V and 1 base from J, with 13 bases between. CDR3 bases: TGCGCCAGCAGCTCCATATCGGGACAGAACACTGAAGCTTTCTTT. This codes for CASSSISGQNTEAFF. The full variable domain, its missing parts supplied by reference TRBV5-1 and TRBJ1-1, is KAGVTQTPRYLIKTRGQQVTLSCSPISGHRSVSWYQQTPGQGLQFLFEYFSETQRNKGNFPGRFSGRQFSNSRSEMNVSTLELGDSALYLCASSSISGQNTEAFFGQGTRLTVV.

This clone was recorded only once. The chain carries TRBV28 and TRBJ2-6; no firm D call. This CDR3 comprises 13 residues. Deletions cut 10 bases from V and 0 bases from J, with 7 bases between. CDR1 MDHEN and CDR2 SYDVKM come from the germline V gene. Written as DNA, the CDR3 is TGTGCCATCACAGACTCTGGGGCCAACGTCCTGACTTTC. Its translation: CAITDSGANVLTF.

The chain combines TRBV2 with TRBJ1-5, with a tentative D call TRBD1 (6 bases). The CDR3 consists of 11 residues. Germline loops: CDR1 SNHLY, CDR2 FYNNEI. The V and J ends lost 5 bases and 9 bases respectively, with 8 bases between them. CDR3 residues: CASSQGWPQHF. The CDR3 DNA sequence: TGTGCCAGCAGTCAGGGGTGGCCCCAGCATTTT.

The rearrangement uses TRBV6-4 and TRBJ2-3; the match to TRBD2 covers 10 bases. The germline gives CDR1 MRHNA, CDR2 SNTAGT. This CDR3 contains 16 residues. The V and J ends lost 6 bases and 7 bases, in that order; junction bases with no gene match: 13. CDR3 residues: CASSPGAGGPGNTQYF. CDR3 coding DNA: TGTGCCAGCAGCCCCGGAGCGGGAGGGCCGGGGAATACGCAGTATTTT.

J is TRBJ2-7 and V is TRBV5-1, with TRBD1 identical over 11 bases. The CDR3 has 16 amino acids. With V trimmed by 0 bases and J by 5 bases, 7 bases remained unmatched. CDR1 is SGHRS and CDR2 is YFSETQ in the germline V gene. CDR3 coding DNA: TGCGCCAGCAGCTTGGGGCCCGGGACAGGGGGGAACGAGCAGTACTTC. Protein: CASSLGPGTGGNEQYF.

The chain couples TRBV4-1 to TRBJ1-1, with D possibly being TRBD1 (6 bases). V gave up 3 bases and J gave up 1 base, with 12 bases separating them. The CDR3 is 15 amino acids. Germline CDR1 MGHRA, CDR2 YSYEKL. CDR3 residues: CASSQATTGNTEAFF. The CDR3 region has the DNA TGCGCCAGCAGCCAGGCGACGACAGGGAACACTGAAGCTTTCTTT.

The genes are TRBV4-1 and TRBJ2-7; tentatively, D is TRBD2 (6 bases). The CDR3 loop spans 18 amino acids. V was clipped by 5 bases and J by 5 bases, with 28 bases between them. Germline V gene sequence: CDR1 MGHRA, CDR2 YSYEKL. The CDR3 DNA is TGCGCCAGCAGCTCAAGCGCGGGACCCGGTGCTTATCTCGACGAGCAGTACTTC. This encodes CASSSSAGPGAYLDEQYF.